Sequencing of this T cell receptor beta chain was carried out in a study of control samples from healthy donors and cancer patients. The table came from immunoSEQ multiplex PCR; TCRdb's copy has only in-frame clones and leaves some out. The data hold about 130,000 clones, with roughly 88% observed a single time. Trimming removed 7 bases at V and 0 bases at J, with 9 bases between. The CDR3 is 13 residues long. In germline, CDR1 is SGDLS, CDR2 YYNGEE. The clonotype was recovered from a man between 50 and 59 years old in good health. The specimen sequenced was blood. The V gene is TRBV9, the J gene TRBJ2-3; D remains ambiguous. The CDR3 reads CASGRSSTDTQYF. The CDR3 DNA sequence: TGTGCCAGCGGCAGATCTAGCACAGATACGCAGTATTTT.